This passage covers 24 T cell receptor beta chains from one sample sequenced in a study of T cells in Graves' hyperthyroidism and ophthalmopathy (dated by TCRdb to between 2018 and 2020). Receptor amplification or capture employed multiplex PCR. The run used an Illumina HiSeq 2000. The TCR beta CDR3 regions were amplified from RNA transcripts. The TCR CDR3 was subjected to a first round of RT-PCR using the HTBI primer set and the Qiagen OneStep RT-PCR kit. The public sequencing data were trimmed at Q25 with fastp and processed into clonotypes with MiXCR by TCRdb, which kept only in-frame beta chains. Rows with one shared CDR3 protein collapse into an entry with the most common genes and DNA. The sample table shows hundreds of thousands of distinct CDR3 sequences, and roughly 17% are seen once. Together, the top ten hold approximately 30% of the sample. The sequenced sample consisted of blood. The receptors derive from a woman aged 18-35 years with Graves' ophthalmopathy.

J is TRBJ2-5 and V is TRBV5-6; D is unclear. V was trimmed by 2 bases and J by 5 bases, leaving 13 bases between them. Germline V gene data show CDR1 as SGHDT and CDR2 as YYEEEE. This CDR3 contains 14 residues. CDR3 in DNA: TGTGCCAGCAGCTTACCGGGTATCCATGAGACCCAGTACTTC. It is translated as CASSLPGIHETQYF.

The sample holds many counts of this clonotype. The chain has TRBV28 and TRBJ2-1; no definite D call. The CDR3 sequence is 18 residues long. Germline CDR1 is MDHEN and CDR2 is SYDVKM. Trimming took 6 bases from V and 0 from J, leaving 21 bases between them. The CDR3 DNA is TGTGCCAGCAGCCTAAGTTCCGTAAAATTTACCTCCTACAATGAGCAGTTCTTC. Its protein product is CASSLSSVKFTSYNEQFF.

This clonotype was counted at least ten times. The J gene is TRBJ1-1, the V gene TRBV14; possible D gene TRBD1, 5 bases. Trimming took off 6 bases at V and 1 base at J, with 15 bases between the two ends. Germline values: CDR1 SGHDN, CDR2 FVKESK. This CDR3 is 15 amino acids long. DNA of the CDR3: TGTGCCAGCAGTCTCACCGGGACGCCGAACACTGAAGCTTTCTTT. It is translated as CASSLTGTPNTEAFF.

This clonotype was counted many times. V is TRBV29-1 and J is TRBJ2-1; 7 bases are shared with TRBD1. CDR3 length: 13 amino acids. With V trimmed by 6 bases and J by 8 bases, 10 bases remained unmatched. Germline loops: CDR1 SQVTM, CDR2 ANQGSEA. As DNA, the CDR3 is TGCAGCGTCAACGTTCAGGGGGAGCATGAGCAGTTCTTC. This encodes CSVNVQGEHEQFF.

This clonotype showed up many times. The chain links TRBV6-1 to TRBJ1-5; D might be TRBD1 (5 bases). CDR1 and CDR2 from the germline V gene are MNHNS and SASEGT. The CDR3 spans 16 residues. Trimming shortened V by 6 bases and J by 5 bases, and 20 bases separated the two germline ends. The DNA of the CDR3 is TGTGCCAGCAGCCCTCCTCGGGGGGGGGAGGATCAGCCCCAGCATTTT. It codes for CASSPPRGGEDQPQHF.

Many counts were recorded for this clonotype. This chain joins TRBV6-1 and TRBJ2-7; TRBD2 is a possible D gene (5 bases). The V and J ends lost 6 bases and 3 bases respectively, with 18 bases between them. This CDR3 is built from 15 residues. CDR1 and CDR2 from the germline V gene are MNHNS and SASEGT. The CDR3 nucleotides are TGTGCCAGCAGGCCGGACTTCGCCTCATTCTACGAGCAGTACTTC. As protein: CASRPDFASFYEQYF.

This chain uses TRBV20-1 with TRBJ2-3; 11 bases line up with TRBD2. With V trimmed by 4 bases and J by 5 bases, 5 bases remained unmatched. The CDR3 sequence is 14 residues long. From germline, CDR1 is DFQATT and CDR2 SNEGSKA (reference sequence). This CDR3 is CSAIAGGHGDTQYF. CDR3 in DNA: TGCAGTGCTATAGCGGGGGGGCATGGAGATACGCAGTATTTT.

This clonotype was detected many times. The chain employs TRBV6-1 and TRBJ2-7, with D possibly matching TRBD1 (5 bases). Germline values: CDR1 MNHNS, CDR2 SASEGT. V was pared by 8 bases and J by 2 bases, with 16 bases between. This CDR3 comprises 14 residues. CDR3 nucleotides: TGTGCCAGCGGTACACAGGTCCCGCCCTACGAGCAGTACTTC. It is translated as CASGTQVPPYEQYF.

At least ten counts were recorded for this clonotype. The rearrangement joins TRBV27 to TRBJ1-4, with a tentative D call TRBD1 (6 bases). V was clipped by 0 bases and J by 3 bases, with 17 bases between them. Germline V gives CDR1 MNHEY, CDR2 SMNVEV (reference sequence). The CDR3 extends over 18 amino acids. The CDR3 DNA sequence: TGTGCCAGCAGTTTATCGGAAAGAGGGGGGCGGGCTAATGAAAAACTGTTTTTT. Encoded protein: CASSLSERGGRANEKLFF. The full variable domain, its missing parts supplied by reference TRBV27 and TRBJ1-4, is EAQVTQNPRYLITVTGKKLTVTCSQNMNHEYMSWYRQDPGLGLRQIYYSMNVEVTDKGDVPEGYKVSRKEKRNFPLILESPSPNQTSLYFCASSLSERGGRANEKLFFGSGTQLSVL.

The DNA of the CDR3 is TGTGCCAGCAGCTCCGAACCGACAGGGGGCTGCGAGCAGTACTTC. Protein sequence: CASSSEPTGGCEQYF. This chain links TRBV7-2 with TRBJ2-7; TRBD1 agrees at 10 bases. The length of the CDR3 is 15 residues. Per germline, CDR1 SGHTA and CDR2 FQGNSA. Trimming cost V 4 bases and J 6 bases; bases outside gene matches: 9.

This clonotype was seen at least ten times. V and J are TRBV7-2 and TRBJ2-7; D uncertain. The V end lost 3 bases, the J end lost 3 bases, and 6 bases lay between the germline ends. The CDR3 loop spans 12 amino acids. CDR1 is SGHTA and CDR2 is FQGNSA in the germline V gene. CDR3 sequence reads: CASSLSFYEQYF. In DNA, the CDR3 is TGTGCCAGCAGCTTGAGCTTCTACGAGCAGTACTTC.

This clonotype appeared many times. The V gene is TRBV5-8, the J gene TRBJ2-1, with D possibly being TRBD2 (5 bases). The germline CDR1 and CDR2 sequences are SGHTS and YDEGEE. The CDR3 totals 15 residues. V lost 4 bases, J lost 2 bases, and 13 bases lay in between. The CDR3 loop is CASSTSSIAYNEQFF. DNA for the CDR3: TGTGCCAGCAGCACCTCTAGCATCGCCTACAATGAGCAGTTCTTC. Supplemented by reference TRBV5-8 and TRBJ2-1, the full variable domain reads EAGVTQSPTHLIKTRGQQATLRCSPISGHTSVYWYQQALGLGLQFLLWYDEGEERNRGNFPPRFSGRQFPNYSSELNVNALELEDSALYLCASSTSSIAYNEQFFGPGTRLTVL.

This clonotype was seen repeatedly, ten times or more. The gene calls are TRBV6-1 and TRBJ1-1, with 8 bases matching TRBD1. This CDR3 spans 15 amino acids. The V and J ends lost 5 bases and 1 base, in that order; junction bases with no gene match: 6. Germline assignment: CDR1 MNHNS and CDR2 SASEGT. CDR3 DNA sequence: TGTGCCAGCAGTTCCCCCGGGACAGGGAACACTGAAGCTTTCTTT. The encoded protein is CASSSPGTGNTEAFF.

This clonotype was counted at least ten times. The DNA for the CDR3 is TGTGCCAGCTCACCACTGGCGTCGGAAAACACCATATATTTT. Encoded protein: CASSPLASENTIYF. The rearrangement uses TRBV18 and TRBJ1-3; no clear D. CDR1 is KGHSH, CDR2 LQKENI, per germline. Trimming removed 1 base at V and 6 bases at J, with 10 bases between. The CDR3 length is 14 residues.

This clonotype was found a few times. As DNA, the CDR3 is TGTGCCAGCAGCGTAGAAGGGGGGGCCGGGGAAAAACTGTTTTTT. Translation gives CASSVEGGAGEKLFF. This sequence joins TRBV9 and TRBJ1-4, with D perhaps TRBD1 (6 bases). The CDR3 runs 15 residues. Germline-derived CDR1 and CDR2 are SGDLS and YYNGEE. V was pared by 0 bases and J by 8 bases, with 14 bases between.

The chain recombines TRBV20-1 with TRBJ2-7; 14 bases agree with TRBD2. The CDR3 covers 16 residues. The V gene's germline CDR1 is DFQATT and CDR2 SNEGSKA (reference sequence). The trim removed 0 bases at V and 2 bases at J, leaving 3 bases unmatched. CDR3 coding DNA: TGCAGTGCTAGAGATCCGACTAGCGGGGGGGCCTACGAGCAGTACTTC. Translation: CSARDPTSGGAYEQYF.

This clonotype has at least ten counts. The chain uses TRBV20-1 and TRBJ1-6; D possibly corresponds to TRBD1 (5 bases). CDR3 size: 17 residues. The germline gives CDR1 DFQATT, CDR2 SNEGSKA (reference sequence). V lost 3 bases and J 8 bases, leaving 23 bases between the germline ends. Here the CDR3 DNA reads TGCAGTGCTAGCACCCAGCCGGGACCCGTCCTGGATTCACCCCTCCACTTT. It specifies CSASTQPGPVLDSPLHF.

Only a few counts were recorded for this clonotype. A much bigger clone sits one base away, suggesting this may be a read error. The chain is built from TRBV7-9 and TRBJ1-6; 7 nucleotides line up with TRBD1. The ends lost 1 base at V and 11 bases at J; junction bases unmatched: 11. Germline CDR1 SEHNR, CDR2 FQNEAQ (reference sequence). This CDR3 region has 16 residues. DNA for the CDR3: TGTGCCAGCAGCTTAGAGGAGGGACAGTATAGCCCACCCCTCCACTTT. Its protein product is CASSLEEGQYSPPLHF.

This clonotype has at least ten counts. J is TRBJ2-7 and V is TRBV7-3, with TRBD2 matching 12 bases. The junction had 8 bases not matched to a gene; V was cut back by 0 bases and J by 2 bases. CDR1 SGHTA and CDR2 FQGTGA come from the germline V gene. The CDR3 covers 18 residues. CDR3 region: CASSLTDLGLAGPYEQYF. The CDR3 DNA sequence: TGTGCCAGCAGCTTAACCGACCTGGGACTAGCGGGCCCCTACGAGCAGTACTTC. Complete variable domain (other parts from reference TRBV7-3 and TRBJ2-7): GAGVSQTPSNKVTEKGKYVELRCDPISGHTALYWYRQSLGQGPEFLIYFQGTGAADDSGLPNDRFFAVRPEGSVSTLKIQRTERGDSAVYLCASSLTDLGLAGPYEQYFGPGTRLTVT.

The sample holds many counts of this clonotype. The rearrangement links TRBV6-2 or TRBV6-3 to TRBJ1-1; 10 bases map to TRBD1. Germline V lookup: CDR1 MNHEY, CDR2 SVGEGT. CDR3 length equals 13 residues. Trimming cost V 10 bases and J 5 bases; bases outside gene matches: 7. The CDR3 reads CATRTGGETEAFF. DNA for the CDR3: TGTGCCACCCGGACAGGGGGGGAAACTGAAGCTTTCTTT.

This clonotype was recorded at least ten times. CDR3 DNA sequence: TGCAGTGCTCGCCGGGACAGGGGAGACGAGCAGTACTTC. Translation gives CSARRDRGDEQYF. V gene TRBV20-1 combines with J gene TRBJ2-7, with 10 nucleotides matching TRBD1. V was pared by 5 bases and J by 5 bases, with 6 bases of the junction left unmatched. The CDR3 consists of 13 residues. CDR1 and CDR2 (germline): DFQATT, SNEGSKA (reference sequence).

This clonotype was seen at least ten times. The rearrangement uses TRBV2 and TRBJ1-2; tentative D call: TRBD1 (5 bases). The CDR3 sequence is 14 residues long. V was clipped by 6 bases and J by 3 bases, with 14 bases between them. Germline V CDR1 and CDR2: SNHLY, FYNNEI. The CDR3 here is CASRGGQGDYGYTF. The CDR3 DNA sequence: TGTGCCAGCAGGGGAGGCCAGGGTGACTATGGCTACACCTTC.

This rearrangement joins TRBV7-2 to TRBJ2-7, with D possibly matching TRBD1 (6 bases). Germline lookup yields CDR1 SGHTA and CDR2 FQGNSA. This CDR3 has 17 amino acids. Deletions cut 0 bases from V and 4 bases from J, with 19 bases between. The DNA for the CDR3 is TGTGCCAGCAGCTTAGCCATGGGACCGACAGGTCCTTACGAGCAGTACTTC. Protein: CASSLAMGPTGPYEQYF.

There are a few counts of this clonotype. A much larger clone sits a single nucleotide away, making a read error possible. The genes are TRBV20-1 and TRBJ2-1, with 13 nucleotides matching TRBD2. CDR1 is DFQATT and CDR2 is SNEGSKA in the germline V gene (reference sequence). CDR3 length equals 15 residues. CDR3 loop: CSARGLAGSLDEQSF. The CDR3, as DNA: TGCAGTGCTAGGGGACTAGCGGGGTCTCTGGATGAGCAGTCCTTC.